The next 9 T cell receptor beta chains were all read from a single sample in a study of technical replicates of blood from several donors. Sequencing was performed with immunoSEQ multiplex PCR; in TCRdb, only in-frame clones are kept and a portion is missing. The repertoire includes some 83,000 clones, around 94% of them detected once, and over 0.2% sits in the top ten. The sample comprised T cells isolated from PBMCs. Every receptor here comes from a human donor in good health.

The V gene is TRBV28, the J gene TRBJ1-2; D may be TRBD1 (6 bases). The CDR3 covers 16 residues. Germline values: CDR1 MDHEN, CDR2 SYDVKM. Trimming cost V 2 bases and J 1 base, with 14 bases left between them. CDR3 DNA: TGTGCCAGCAGTTTAAGGCCAGGGGCTGGTAACTATGGCTACACCTTC. It specifies CASSLRPGAGNYGYTF.

V gene TRBV6-5 combines with J gene TRBJ2-1; 10 bases match TRBD2. Unmatched junction bases numbered 8, after V lost 4 bases and J lost 8 bases. There are 15 residues in the CDR3. Per the germline V gene, CDR1 is MNHEY and CDR2 is SVGAGI. This chain's CDR3 is CASSFQREGWDEQFF. CDR3 coding DNA: TGTGCCAGCAGTTTCCAGCGGGAGGGCTGGGATGAGCAGTTCTTC.

This chain joins TRBV14 and TRBJ1-2; D ambiguous. CDR3 length equals 12 residues. Germline V gives CDR1 SGHDN, CDR2 FVKESK. Trimming removed 4 bases at V and 1 base at J, with 4 bases between. This chain's CDR3 is CASSLLNYGYTF. CDR3 bases: TGTGCCAGCAGCCTTCTTAACTATGGCTACACCTTC.

In nucleotides, the CDR3 is TGTGCCAGCTCACCACCCGGGACAGTACTCTACGAGCAGTACTTC. This codes for CASSPPGTVLYEQYF. This chain joins TRBV18 and TRBJ2-7, with TRBD1 identical over 7 bases. The germline V gene encodes CDR1 KGHSH and CDR2 LQKENI. Unmatched junction bases numbered 5, after V lost 0 bases and J lost 3 bases. This CDR3 has 15 amino acids. The full variable domain, rest sourced from reference TRBV18 and TRBJ2-7, is NAGVMQNPRHLVRRRGQEARLRCSPMKGHSHVYWYRQLPEEGLKFMVYLQKENIIDESGMPKERFSAEFPKEGPSILRIQQVVRGDSAAYFCASSPPGTVLYEQYFGPGTRLTVT.

The V call is TRBV5-1, the J call TRBJ2-6; a possible D gene is TRBD1 (5 bases). V lost 2 bases to trimming and J lost 1 base, with 13 bases between them. The CDR3 spans 17 residues. Germline assignment: CDR1 SGHRS and CDR2 YFSETQ. The CDR3 DNA follows: TGCGCCAGCAGCTTCCAGGGATTCAATTCTGGGGCCAACGTCCTGACTTTC. Amino acids: CASSFQGFNSGANVLTF.

The CDR3 DNA is TGCACCAGCAGCCAATTTACGGGGGGGTACAATGAGCAGTTCTTC. Its protein is CTSSQFTGGYNEQFF. The J gene is TRBJ2-1, the V gene TRBV1; the DNA was not compared with TRBD2, the D call given in the table. TRBV1 is a recognized pseudogene. This CDR3 region has 15 residues.

This chain links TRBV28 with TRBJ1-3, with D possibly matching TRBD1 (5 bases). V lost 5 bases to trimming and J lost 5 bases, with 16 bases between them. This CDR3 is built from 15 residues. Germline values: CDR1 MDHEN, CDR2 SYDVKM. In nucleotides, the CDR3 is TGTGCCAGCAGTACCCACGGGGGTAGGAGAAACACCATATATTTT. Amino acids: CASSTHGGRRNTIYF.

This rearrangement joins TRBV4-1 to TRBJ2-7; the D gene is possibly TRBD2 (6 bases). V lost 0 bases and J 9 bases, leaving 15 bases between the germline ends. Germline V gene sequence: CDR1 MGHRA, CDR2 YSYEKL. The CDR3 spans 14 residues. CDR3 nucleotide sequence: TGCGCCAGCAGCCAAGATCGGGGGTCCTCGGCGCAGTACTTC. Translating gives CASSQDRGSSAQYF.

The chain is built from TRBV28 and TRBJ2-7; D is unresolved. V was pared by 6 bases and J by 1 base, with 19 bases between. This CDR3 contains 16 residues. Germline CDR1 reads MDHEN; CDR2 reads SYDVKM. CDR3 amino acids: CASSLSQPRRSYEQYF. The DNA of the CDR3 is TGTGCCAGCAGCCTCAGCCAACCACGCAGGTCCTACGAGCAGTACTTC.